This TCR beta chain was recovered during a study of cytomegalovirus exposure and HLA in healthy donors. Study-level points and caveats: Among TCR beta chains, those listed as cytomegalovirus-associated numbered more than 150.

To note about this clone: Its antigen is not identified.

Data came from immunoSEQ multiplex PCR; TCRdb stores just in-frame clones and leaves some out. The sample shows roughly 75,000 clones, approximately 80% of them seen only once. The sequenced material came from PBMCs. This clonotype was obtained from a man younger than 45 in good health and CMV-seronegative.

The CDR3 loop is CASSDARAKSTDTQYF. In DNA form, the CDR3 reads TGTGCCAGCAGTGACGCCAGGGCCAAGAGCACAGATACGCAGTATTTT. The V call is TRBV2, the J call TRBJ2-3, with a tentative D call TRBD1 (5 bases). Trimming removed 3 bases from V and 0 bases from J, with 13 bases in between. This CDR3 region has 16 residues. Germline CDR1 SNHLY, CDR2 FYNNEI.